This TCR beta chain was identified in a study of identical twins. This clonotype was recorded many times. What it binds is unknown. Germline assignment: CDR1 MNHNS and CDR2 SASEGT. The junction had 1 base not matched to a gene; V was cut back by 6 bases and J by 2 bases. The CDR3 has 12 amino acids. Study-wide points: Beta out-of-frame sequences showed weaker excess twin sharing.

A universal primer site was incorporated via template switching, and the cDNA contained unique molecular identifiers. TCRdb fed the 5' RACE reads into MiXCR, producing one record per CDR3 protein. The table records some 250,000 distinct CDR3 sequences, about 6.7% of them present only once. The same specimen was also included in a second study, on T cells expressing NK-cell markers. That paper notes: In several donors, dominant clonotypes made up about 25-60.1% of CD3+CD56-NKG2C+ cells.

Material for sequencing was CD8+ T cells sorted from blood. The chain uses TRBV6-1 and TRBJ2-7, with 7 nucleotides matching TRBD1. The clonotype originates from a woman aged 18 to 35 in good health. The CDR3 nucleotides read TGTGCCAGCAGAGGGACAGCCTACGAGCAGTACTTC. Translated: CASRGTAYEQYF.